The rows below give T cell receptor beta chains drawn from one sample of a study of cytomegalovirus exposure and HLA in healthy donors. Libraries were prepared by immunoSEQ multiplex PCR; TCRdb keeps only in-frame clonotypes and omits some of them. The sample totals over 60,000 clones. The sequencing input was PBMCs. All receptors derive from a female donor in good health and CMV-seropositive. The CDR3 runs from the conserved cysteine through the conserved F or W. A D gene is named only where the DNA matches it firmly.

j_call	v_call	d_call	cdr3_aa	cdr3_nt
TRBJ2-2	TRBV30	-	CAWSLQGFANTGELFF	TGTGCCTGGAGTCTTCAGGGGTTTGCGAACACCGGGGAGCTGTTTTTT
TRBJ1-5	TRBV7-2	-	CASSLIGSNQPQHF	TGTGCCAGCAGCTTAATCGGTAGCAATCAGCCCCAGCATTTT
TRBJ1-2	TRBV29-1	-	CSVDVGGGGYTF	TGCAGCGTTGACGTAGGCGGTGGGGGCTACACCTTC
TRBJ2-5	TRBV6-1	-	CASSEGVRDPFHF	TGTGCCAGCAGTGAAGGAGTCAGGGATCCCTTTCACTTC
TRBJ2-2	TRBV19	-	CASRAGFNTGELFF	TGTGCCAGTAGAGCCGGGTTTAACACCGGGGAGCTGTTTTTT
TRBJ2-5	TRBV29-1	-	CSVEELSGETQYF	TGCAGCGTTGAAGAACTGTCCGGAGAGACCCAGTACTTC
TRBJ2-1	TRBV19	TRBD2	CASTLPSAGGNEQFF	TGTGCCAGTACCCTTCCGTCCGCGGGAGGAAATGAGCAGTTCTTC
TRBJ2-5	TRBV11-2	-	CASSALRGSQETQYF	TGTGCCAGCAGCGCACTTCGAGGCTCACAAGAGACCCAGTACTTC
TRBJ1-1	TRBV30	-	CAWNPGSDYTEAFF	TGTGCCTGGAATCCTGGCAGTGATTACACTGAAGCTTTCTTT
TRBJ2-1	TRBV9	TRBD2	CASSLGRGGHNEQFF	TGTGCCAGCAGCCTGGGTCGGGGGGGCCACAATGAGCAGTTCTTC
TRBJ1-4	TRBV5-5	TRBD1	CASSPDRGPREKLFF	TGTGCCAGCAGCCCGGACAGGGGGCCAAGAGAAAAACTGTTTTTT
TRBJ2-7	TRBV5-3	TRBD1	CARPQGANEQYF	TGTGCCAGACCGCAGGGGGCGAACGAGCAGTACTTC
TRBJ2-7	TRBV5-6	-	CASSNLNTYEQYF	TGTGCCAGCAGCAATTTAAACACGTACGAGCAGTACTTC
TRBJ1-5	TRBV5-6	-	CASSLKQAGQPQHF	TGTGCCAGCAGCTTGAAACAAGCGGGGCAGCCCCAGCATTTT
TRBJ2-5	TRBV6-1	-	CASRADSFGTQYF	TGTGCCAGCAGGGCCGACAGCTTCGGGACCCAGTACTTC
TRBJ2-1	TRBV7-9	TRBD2	CAGARTSGIYNEQFF	TGTGCCGGAGCCAGGACTAGCGGTATTTACAATGAGCAGTTCTTC
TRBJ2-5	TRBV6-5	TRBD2	CASSVGGPGETQYF	TGTGCCAGCAGCGTGGGAGGGCCCGGGGAGACCCAGTACTTC
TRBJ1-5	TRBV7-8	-	CASSLDRGLGQPQHF	TGTGCCAGCAGCTTAGATCGGGGGTTGGGACAGCCCCAGCATTTT
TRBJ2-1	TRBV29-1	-	CSAETLSSYNEQFF	TGCAGCGCTGAAACTTTGAGCTCCTACAATGAGCAGTTCTTC
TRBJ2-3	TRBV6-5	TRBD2	CASSLAGGVDTQYF	TGTGCCAGCAGTTTAGCGGGGGGGGTGGATACGCAGTATTTT
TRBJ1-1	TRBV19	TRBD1	CASSFGQGEGSTEAFF	TGTGCCAGTAGTTTCGGACAGGGGGAGGGTAGCACTGAAGCTTTCTTT
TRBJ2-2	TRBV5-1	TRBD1	CASSLAGGYIGELFF	TGCGCCAGCAGCTTGGCAGGGGGCTATATTGGGGAGCTGTTTTTT
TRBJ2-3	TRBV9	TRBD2	CASSVELAGNAQYF	TGTGCCAGCAGCGTAGAGCTAGCGGGAAACGCGCAGTATTTT
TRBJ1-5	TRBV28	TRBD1	CASGLEGARNQPQHF	TGTGCCAGCGGTCTTGAGGGGGCGAGAAATCAGCCCCAGCATTTT
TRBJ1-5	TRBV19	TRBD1	CASGQGNQPQHF	TGTGCCAGCGGACAGGGGAATCAGCCCCAGCATTTT
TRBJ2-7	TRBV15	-	CATSSEGEQYF	TGTGCCACCAGCAGCGAGGGCGAGCAGTACTTC
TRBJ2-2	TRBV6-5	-	CASKGGANTGELFF	TGTGCCAGCAAAGGGGGGGCCAACACCGGGGAGCTGTTTTTT
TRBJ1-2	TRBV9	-	CASSHWEGVDYGYTF	TGTGCCAGCAGCCACTGGGAGGGGGTTGACTATGGCTACACCTTC
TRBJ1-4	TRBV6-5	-	CASRTGRGGEKLFF	TGTGCCAGCAGGACGGGCAGGGGTGGAGAAAAACTGTTTTTT
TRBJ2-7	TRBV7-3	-	CASSPPGAARGEQYF	TGTGCCAGCAGCCCCCCTGGGGCAGCCCGAGGCGAGCAGTACTTC
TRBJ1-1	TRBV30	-	CAWSANRGGRTEAFF	TGTGCCTGGAGTGCCAATCGGGGGGGTAGGACTGAAGCTTTCTTT
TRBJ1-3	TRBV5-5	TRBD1	CASSSQGTGVGNTIYF	TGTGCCAGCAGCAGTCAGGGGACAGGGGTCGGAAACACCATATATTTT
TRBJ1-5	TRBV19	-	CASSIVKRVVGAQHF	TGTGCCAGTAGTATAGTTAAGAGGGTGGTGGGAGCCCAGCATTTT
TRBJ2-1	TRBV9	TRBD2	CASSGLAGGYNEQFF	TGTGCCAGCAGCGGACTAGCGGGGGGCTACAATGAGCAGTTCTTC
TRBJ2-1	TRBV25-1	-	CASSELEGSGRDEQFF	TGTGCCAGCAGTGAATTGGAAGGGAGCGGCCGCGATGAGCAGTTCTTC
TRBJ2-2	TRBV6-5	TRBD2	CASSYLPGGASGELFF	TGTGCCAGCAGTTACTTACCGGGAGGGGCGTCCGGGGAGCTGTTTTTT
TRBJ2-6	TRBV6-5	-	CASSYDTISGANVLTF	TGTGCCAGCAGTTACGACACGATCTCTGGGGCCAACGTCCTGACTTTC
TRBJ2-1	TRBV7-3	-	CASSLGRQGSYNEQFF	TGTGCCAGCAGCTTAGGGAGGCAGGGATCCTACAATGAGCAGTTCTTC
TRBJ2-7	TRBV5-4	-	CASSLAGERYEQYF	TGTGCCAGCAGCTTGGCCGGGGAACGCTACGAGCAGTACTTC
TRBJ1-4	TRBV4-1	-	CASSLPQEKLFF	TGCGCCAGCAGCCTACCTCAGGAAAAACTGTTTTTT
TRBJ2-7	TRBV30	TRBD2	CAWSVRLWGRDEQYF	TGTGCCTGGAGTGTACGTCTGTGGGGGAGGGACGAGCAGTACTTC
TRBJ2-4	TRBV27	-	CASSFRLGETAKNIQYF	TGTGCCAGCAGTTTTAGATTAGGGGAAACGGCCAAAAACATTCAGTACTTC
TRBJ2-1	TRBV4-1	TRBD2	CASSQPGLVNEQFF	TGCGCCAGCAGCCAGCCGGGACTAGTGAATGAGCAGTTCTTC
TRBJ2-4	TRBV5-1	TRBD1	CASSPGQGDRIQYF	TGCGCCAGCAGCCCGGGACAGGGGGATCGCATTCAGTACTTC
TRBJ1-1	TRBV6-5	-	CASRPTGLQATEAFF	TGTGCCAGCAGACCTACAGGTCTGCAGGCCACTGAAGCTTTCTTT
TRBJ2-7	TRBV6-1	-	CASSDSQGPYEQYF	TGTGCCAGCAGTGACTCACAGGGCCCCTACGAGCAGTACTTC
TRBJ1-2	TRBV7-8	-	CASSLGPPEDYGYTF	TGTGCCAGCAGCCTAGGACCCCCGGAGGACTATGGCTACACCTTC
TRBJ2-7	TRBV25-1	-	CASSAQGKPYEQYF	TGTGCCAGCAGTGCGCAGGGTAAACCCTACGAGCAGTACTTC
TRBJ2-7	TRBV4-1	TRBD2	CASRSGLASSYEQYF	TGCGCCAGCAGATCAGGACTAGCGAGCTCCTACGAGCAGTACTTC
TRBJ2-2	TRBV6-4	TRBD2	CASSPGTSGRDTGELFF	TGTGCCAGCAGCCCCGGGACTAGCGGGAGGGACACCGGGGAGCTGTTTTTT
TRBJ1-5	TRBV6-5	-	CASRGTSGSQHF	TGTGCCAGCAGGGGGACATCTGGGTCCCAGCATTTT